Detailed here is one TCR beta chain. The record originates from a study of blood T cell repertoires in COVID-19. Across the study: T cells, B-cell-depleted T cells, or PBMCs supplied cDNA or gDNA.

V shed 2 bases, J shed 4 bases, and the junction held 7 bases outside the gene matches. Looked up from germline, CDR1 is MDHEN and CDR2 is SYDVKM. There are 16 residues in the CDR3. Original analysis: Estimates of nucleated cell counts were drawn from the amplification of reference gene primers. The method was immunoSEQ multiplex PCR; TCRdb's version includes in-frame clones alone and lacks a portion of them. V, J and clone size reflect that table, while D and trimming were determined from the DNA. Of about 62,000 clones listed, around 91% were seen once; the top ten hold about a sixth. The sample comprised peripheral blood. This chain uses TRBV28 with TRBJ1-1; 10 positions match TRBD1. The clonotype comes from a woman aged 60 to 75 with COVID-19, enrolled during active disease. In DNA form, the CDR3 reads TGTGCCAGCAGTTTAAGGCAGGGACAGGGGATCACTGAAGCTTTCTTT. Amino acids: CASSLRQGQGITEAFF. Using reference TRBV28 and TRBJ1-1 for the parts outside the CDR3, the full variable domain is DVKVTQSSRYLVKRTGEKVFLECVQDMDHENMFWYRQDPGLGLRLIYFSYDVKMKEKGDIPEGYSVSREKKERFSLILESASTNQTSMYLCASSLRQGQGITEAFFGQGTRLTVV.